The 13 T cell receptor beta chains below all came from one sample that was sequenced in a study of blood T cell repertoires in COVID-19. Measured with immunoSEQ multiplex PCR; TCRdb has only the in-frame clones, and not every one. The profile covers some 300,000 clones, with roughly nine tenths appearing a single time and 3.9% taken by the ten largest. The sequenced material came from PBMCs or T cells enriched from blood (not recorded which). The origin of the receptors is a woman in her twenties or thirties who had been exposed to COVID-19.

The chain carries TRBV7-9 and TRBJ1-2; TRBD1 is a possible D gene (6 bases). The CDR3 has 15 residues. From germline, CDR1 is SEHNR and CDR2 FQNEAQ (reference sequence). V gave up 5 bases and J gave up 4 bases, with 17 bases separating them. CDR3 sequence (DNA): TGTGCCAGCAGCGACTTCGCAGGGGTTCCCTATGGCTACACCTTC. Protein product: CASSDFAGVPYGYTF.

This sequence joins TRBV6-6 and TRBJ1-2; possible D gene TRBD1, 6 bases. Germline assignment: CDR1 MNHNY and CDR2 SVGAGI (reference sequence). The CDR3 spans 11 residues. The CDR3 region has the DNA TGTCCGTGTGGGGGCGTGGGAGGCTACACCTTC. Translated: CPCGGVGGYTF.

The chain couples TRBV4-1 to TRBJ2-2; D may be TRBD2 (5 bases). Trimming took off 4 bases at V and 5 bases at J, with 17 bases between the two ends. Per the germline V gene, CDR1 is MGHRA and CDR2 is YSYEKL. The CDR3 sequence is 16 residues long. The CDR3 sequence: CASSPMRAPRTGELFF. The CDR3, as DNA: TGCGCCAGCAGCCCAATGCGGGCCCCGAGGACCGGGGAGCTGTTTTTT.

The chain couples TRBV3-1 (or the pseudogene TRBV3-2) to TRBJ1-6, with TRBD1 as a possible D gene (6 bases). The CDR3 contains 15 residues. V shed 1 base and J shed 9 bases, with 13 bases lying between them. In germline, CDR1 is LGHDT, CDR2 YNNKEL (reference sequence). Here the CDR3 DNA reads TGTGCCAGCAGCCAAGGCCAGGGGTGGATTTCACCCCTCCACTTT. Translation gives CASSQGQGWISPLHF.

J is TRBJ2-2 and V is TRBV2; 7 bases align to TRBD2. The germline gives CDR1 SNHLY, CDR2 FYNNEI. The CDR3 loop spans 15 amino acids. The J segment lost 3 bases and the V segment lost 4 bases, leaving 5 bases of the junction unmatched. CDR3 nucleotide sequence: TGTGCCAGCAGTGTGGCTAGCGGAGACACCGGGGAGCTGTTTTTT. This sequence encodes CASSVASGDTGELFF.

Here the CDR3 reads CASSSRVIGGYTF. The DNA for the CDR3 is TGTGCCAGCAGCAGCAGGGTCATCGGAGGCTACACCTTC. The J gene is TRBJ1-2, the V gene TRBV6-5; TRBD1 might be the D (5 bases). Germline V gene lookup returns CDR1 MNHEY and CDR2 SVGAGI. The germline V and J ends were trimmed by 6 bases and 8 bases, with 16 bases remaining between them. This CDR3 comprises 13 residues.

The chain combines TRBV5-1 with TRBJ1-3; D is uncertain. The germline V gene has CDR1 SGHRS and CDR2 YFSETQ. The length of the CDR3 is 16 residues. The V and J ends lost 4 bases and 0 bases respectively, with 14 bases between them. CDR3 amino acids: CASSVDLFYSGNTIYF. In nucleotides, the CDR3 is TGCGCCAGCAGCGTGGATCTGTTCTACTCTGGAAACACCATATATTTT.

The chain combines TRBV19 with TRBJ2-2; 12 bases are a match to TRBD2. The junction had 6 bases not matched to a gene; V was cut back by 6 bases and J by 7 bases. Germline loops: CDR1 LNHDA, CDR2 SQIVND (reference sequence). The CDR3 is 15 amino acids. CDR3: CASRGTSGPFGELFF. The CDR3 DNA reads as TGTGCCAGTAGGGGGACTAGCGGGCCCTTCGGGGAGCTGTTTTTT.

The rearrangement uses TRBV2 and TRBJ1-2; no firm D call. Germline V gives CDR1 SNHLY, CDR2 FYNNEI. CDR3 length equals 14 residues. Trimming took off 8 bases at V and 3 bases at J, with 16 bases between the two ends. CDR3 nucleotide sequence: TGTGCCAGCGATGAAAAGACATACTACTATGGCTACACCTTC. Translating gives CASDEKTYYYGYTF.

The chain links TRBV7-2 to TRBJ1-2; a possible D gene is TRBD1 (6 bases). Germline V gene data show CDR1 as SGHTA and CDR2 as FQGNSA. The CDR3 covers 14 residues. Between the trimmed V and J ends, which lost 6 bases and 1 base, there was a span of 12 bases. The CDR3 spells CASRLAGVNYGYTF. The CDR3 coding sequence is TGTGCCAGCAGATTGGCAGGGGTTAACTATGGCTACACCTTC.

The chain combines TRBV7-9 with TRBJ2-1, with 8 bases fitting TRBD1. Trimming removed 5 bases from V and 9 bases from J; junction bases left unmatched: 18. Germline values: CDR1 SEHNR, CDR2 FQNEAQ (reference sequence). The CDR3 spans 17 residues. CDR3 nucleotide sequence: TGTGCCAGCAGCACAAAGGGGAGCCAGGGGGCTCGGGGTGAGCAGTTCTTC. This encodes CASSTKGSQGARGEQFF. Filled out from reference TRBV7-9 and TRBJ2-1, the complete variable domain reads DTGVSQNPRHKITKRGQNVTFRCDPISEHNRLYWYRQTLGQGPEFLTYFQNEAQLEKSRLLSDRFSAERPKGSFSTLEIQRTEQGDSAMYLCASSTKGSQGARGEQFFGPGTRLTVL.

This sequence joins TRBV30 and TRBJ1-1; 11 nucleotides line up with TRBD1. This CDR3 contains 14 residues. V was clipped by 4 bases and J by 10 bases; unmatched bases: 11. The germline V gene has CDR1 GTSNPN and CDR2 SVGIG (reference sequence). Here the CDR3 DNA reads TGTGCCTGGAATCCGATGCGGACAGGGGGCCTAGCTTTCTTT. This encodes CAWNPMRTGGLAFF.

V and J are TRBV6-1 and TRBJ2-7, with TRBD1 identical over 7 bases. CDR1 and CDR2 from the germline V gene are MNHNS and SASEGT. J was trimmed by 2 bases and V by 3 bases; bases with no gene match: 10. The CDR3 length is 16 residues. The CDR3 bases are TGTGCCAGCAGTGAGAGGACAGGCCCTCCCCCCTACGAGCAGTACTTC. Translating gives CASSERTGPPPYEQYF.